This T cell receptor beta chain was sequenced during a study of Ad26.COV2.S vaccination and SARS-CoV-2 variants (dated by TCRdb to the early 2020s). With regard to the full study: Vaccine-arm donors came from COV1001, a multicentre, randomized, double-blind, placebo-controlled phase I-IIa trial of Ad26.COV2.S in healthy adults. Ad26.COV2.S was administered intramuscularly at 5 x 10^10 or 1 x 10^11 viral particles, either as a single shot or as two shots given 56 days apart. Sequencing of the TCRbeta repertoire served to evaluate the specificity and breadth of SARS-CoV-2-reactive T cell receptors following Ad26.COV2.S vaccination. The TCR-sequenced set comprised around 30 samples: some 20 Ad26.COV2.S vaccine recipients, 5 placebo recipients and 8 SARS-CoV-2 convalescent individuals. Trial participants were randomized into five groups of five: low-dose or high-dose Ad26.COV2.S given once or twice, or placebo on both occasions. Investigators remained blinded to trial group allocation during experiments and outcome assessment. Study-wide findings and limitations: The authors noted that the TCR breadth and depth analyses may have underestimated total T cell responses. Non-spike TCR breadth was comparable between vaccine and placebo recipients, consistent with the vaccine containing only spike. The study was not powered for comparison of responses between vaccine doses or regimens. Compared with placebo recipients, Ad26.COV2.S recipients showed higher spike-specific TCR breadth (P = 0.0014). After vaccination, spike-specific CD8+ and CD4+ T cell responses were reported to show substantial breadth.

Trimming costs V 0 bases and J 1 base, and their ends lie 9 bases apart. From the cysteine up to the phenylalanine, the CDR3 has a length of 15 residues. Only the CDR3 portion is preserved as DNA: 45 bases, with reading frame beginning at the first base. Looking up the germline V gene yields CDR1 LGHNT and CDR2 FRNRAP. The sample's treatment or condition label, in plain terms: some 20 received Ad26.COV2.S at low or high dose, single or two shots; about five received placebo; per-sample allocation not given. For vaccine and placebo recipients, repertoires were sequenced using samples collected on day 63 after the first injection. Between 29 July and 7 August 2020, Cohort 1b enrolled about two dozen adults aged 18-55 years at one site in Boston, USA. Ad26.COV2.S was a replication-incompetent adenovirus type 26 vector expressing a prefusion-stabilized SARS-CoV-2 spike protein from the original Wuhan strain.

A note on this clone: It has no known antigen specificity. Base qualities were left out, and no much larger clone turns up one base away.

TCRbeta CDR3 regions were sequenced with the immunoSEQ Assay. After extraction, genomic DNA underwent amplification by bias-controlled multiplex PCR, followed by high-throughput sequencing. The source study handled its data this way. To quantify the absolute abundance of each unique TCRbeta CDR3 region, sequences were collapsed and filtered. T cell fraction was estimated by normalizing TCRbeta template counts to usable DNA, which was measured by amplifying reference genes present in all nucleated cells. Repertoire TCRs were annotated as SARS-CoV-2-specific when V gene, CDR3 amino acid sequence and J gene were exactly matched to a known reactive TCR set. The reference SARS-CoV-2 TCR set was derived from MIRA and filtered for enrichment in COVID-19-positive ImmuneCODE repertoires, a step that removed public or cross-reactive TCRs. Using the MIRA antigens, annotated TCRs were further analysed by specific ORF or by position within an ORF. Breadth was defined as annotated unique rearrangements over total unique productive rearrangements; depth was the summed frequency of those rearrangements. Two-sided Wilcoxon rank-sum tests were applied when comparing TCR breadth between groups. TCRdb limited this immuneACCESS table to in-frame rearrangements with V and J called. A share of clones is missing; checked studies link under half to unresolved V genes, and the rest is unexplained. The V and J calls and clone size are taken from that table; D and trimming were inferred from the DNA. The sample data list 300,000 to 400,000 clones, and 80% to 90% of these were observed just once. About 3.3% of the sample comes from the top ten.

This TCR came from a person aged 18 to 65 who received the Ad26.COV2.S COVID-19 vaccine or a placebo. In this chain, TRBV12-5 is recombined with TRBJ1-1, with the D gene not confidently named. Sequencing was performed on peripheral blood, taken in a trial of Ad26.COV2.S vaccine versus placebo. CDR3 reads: CASGLVGRKNTEAFF. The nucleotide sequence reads TGTGCTAGTGGTTTGGTTGGGCGGAAGAACACTGAAGCTTTCTTT.